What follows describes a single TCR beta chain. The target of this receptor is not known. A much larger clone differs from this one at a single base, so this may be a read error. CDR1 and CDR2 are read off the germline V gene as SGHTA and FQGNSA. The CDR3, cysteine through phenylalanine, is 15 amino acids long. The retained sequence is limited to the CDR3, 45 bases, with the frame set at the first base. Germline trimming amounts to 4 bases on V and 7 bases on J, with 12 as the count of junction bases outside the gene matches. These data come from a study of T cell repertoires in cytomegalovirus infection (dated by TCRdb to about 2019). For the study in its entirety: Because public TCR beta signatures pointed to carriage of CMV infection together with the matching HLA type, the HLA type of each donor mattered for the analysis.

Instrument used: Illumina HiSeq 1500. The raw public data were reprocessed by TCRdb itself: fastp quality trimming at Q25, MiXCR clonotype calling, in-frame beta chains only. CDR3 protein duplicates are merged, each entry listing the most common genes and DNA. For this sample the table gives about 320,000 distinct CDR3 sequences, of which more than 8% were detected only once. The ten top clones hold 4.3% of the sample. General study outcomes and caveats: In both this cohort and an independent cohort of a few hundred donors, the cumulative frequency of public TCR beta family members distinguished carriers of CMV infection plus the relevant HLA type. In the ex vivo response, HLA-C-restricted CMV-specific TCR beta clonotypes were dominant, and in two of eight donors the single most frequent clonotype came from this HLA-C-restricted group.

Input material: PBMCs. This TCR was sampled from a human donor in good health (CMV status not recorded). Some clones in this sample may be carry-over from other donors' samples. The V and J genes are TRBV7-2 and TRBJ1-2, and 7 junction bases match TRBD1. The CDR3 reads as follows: CTSSSTGRPPPGYTF. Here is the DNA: TGTACCAGCAGCTCGACAGGGAGGCCGCCCCCTGGCTACACCTTC.